These T cell receptor beta chains were read from a single sample in a study of OX40 agonist ivuxolimab in advanced cancers. The repertoire was sequenced with immunoSEQ multiplex PCR; TCRdb's copy has only in-frame clones and lacks some. Counted here are around 69,000 clones, roughly nine tenths occurring once; the ten biggest clones make up 4%. Sequencing used CD4+ or CD8+ T cells sorted from blood, obtained in a trial of the OX40 agonist ivuxolimab. The receptors shown here come from an adult with an advanced solid tumor such as melanoma, head and neck, liver or kidney cancer. CDR3s include the opening cysteine and the closing phenylalanine or tryptophan. The order of the fields is D gene, J gene, V gene, clone size, CDR3 DNA, CDR3 protein. D genes are given only for firm matches. Rows give clone size only sometimes, using once, few, many, or a class for an expanded clone.

- | TRBJ2-3 | TRBV4-2 | - | TGTGCCAGCAGCCAGCCGGAGGTGGGCACAGATACGCAGTATTTT | CASSQPEVGTDTQYF
TRBD1 | TRBJ1-4 | TRBV19 | - | TGTGCCAGTAGTATTACCGGGACAGGCGATGAAAAACTGTTTTTT | CASSITGTGDEKLFF
- | TRBJ1-1 | TRBV30 | - | TGTGCCTGGACGGGCCCCGGCGGGCTGTCTGAAGCTTTCTTT | CAWTGPGGLSEAFF
- | TRBJ1-2 | TRBV5-1 | few | TGCGCCAGCAGCTTGGAGACAGGCCGAGGGTACACCTTC | CASSLETGRGYTF
TRBD2 | TRBJ2-3 | TRBV7-9 | - | TGTGCCAGCAGCCCTCAAGCGGGAGTCGTAGATACGCAGTATTTT | CASSPQAGVVDTQYF
- | TRBJ1-5 | TRBV29-1 | - | TGCAGCGCTGTTACAGGAGGCAATCAGCCCCAGCATTTT | CSAVTGGNQPQHF
- | TRBJ2-7 | TRBV5-1 | - | TGCGCCAGCAGCTTAAGGCCTTACCCCTCCTACGAGCAGTACTTC | CASSLRPYPSYEQYF
- | TRBJ2-7 | TRBV18 | - | TGTGCCAGCTCACCAAGGCGTATAGATGCCTACGAGCAGTACTTC | CASSPRRIDAYEQYF
- | TRBJ1-1 | TRBV19 | - | TGTGCCAGTAGTATTTCCGGGACACTGAACACTGAAGCTTTCTTT | CASSISGTLNTEAFF
- | TRBJ1-1 | TRBV11-3 | - | TGTGCCAGCAGCTCCAGGAGGTGGACTGAAGCTTTCTTT | CASSSRRWTEAFF
TRBD2 | TRBJ2-7 | TRBV5-1 | once | TGCGCCAGCAGCAGGACTAGCGGGAGCGACGAGCAGTACTTC | CASSRTSGSDEQYF
TRBD1 | TRBJ2-7 | TRBV29-1 | few | TGCAGCGTTGGAGGGACAGGGTACGAGCAGTACTTC | CSVGGTGYEQYF
- | TRBJ2-5 | TRBV5-1 | - | TGCGCCAGCAGCTTGGAGAGGTTGGAGACCCAGTACTTC | CASSLERLETQYF
- | TRBJ2-7 | TRBV28 | - | TGTGCCAGCCAGTTTAACGGCGGGTACGAGCAGTACTTC | CASQFNGGYEQYF
- | TRBJ2-7 | TRBV5-4 | - | TGTGCCAGCAGCTTGAGCCAGAACTACGAGCAGTACTTC | CASSLSQNYEQYF
TRBD1 | TRBJ2-7 | TRBV28 | once | TGTGCCAGCAATTTAAGGGGGCCTCTCGGTGGGCAGTACTTC | CASNLRGPLGGQYF
TRBD1 | TRBJ2-3 | TRBV29-1 | - | TGCAGCGCCACAGCCGGGACAGGGACTGCAGATACGCAGTATTTT | CSATAGTGTADTQYF
- | TRBJ1-2 | TRBV6-1 | - | TGTGCCAGCAGTGATTTTGGGATTCAAGGCTTCGGCTATGGCTACACCTTC | CASSDFGIQGFGYGYTF
TRBD1 | TRBJ1-2 | TRBV7-9 | few | TGTGCCAGCAGCTTAGCAGGACAGGCTTATGGCTACACCTTC | CASSLAGQAYGYTF
- | TRBJ1-1 | TRBV6-5 | - | TGTGCCAGCAGTTACCAATCACAGGGCCGGGGCACTGAAGCTTTCTTT | CASSYQSQGRGTEAFF
TRBD2 | TRBJ2-5 | TRBV5-1 | - | TGCGCCAGCAGCGGCGGGGGACAAGAGACCCAGTACTTC | CASSGGGQETQYF
- | TRBJ1-5 | TRBV18 | - | TGTGCCAGCTCACCAAGTGGTTCAGGGTATCAGCCCCAGCATTTT | CASSPSGSGYQPQHF
TRBD1 | TRBJ2-5 | TRBV5-4 | - | TGTGCCAGCAGCTCCCGGGACAGGGGAGGACAGACCCAGTACTTC | CASSSRDRGGQTQYF
- | TRBJ2-7 | TRBV6-1 | - | TGTGCCAGCAGCCGTTCCGAGGCGGAGACCTACGAGCAGTACTTC | CASSRSEAETYEQYF
- | TRBJ2-7 | TRBV9 | few | TGTGCCAGCAGCGAGTGGAACCTCGGACAGTACTTC | CASSEWNLGQYF
TRBD1 | TRBJ1-2 | TRBV5-1 | - | TGCGCCAGCACCAACGGACAGGGGGGCGGCTACACCTTC | CASTNGQGGGYTF
- | TRBJ1-4 | TRBV6-6 | - | TGTGCCAGCAACGCGGGGAGCACTAATGAAAAACTGTTTTTT | CASNAGSTNEKLFF
- | TRBJ2-1 | TRBV5-6 | - | TGTGCCAGCAGCTTGGACCTAGGAACGGGTGATTACAATGAGCAGTTCTTC | CASSLDLGTGDYNEQFF
- | TRBJ1-1 | TRBV6-1 | - | TGTGCCAGCAGTGAACGAGGTTTCACTGAAGCTTTCTTT | CASSERGFTEAFF